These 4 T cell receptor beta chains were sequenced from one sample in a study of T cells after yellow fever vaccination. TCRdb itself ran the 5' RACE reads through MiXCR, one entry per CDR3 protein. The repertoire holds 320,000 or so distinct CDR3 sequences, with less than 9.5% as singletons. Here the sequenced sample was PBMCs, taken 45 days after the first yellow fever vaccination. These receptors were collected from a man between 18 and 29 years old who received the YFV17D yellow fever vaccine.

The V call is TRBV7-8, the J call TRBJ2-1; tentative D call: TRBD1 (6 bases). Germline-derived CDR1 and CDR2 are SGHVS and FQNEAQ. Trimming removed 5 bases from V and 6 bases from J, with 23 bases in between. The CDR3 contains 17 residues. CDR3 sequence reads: CASSPLRGGGPSNEQFF. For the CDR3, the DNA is TGTGCCAGCAGCCCACTCCGGGGTGGGGGCCCGAGCAATGAGCAGTTCTTC.

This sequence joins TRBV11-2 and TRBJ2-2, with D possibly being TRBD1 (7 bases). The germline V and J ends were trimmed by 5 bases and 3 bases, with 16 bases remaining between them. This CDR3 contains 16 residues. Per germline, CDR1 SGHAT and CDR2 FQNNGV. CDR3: CASSLNPGGYTGELFF. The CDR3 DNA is TGTGCCAGCAGCCTCAATCCAGGGGGGTACACCGGGGAGCTGTTTTTT.

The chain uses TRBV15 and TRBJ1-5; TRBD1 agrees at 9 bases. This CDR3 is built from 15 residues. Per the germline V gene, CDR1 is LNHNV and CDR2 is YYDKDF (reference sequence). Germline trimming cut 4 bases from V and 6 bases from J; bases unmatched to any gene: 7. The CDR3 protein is CATSTPGQGIQPQHF. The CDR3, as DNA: TGTGCCACCAGCACGCCTGGACAGGGGATTCAGCCCCAGCATTTT.

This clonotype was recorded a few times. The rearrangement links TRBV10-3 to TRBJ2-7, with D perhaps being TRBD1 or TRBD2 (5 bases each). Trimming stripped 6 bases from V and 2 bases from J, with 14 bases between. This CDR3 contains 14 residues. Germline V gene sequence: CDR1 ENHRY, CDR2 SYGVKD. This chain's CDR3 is CAISGTVRPYEQYF. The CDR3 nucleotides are TGTGCCATCAGCGGGACGGTACGTCCCTACGAGCAGTACTTC.